The 11 T cell receptor beta chains presented below share a single source sample, sequenced in a study of T cells in Graves' hyperthyroidism and ophthalmopathy. Amplified regions were TCR beta CDR3 sequences from RNA transcripts. Primed by the HTBI set, a first-round RT-PCR was run on the TCR CDR3. TCRdb called the multiplex PCR reads again in MiXCR, with one record for every CDR3 protein. The table has under 350,000 distinct CDR3 sequences, 18% seen once. Input material: blood. These TCRs come from a woman between 45 and 60 years old with Graves' hyperthyroidism.

The V call is TRBV6-2 or TRBV6-3, the J call TRBJ1-1; D might be TRBD1 (5 bases). Germline V CDR1 and CDR2: MNHEY, SVGEGT. The CDR3 spans 14 residues. V gave up 0 bases and J gave up 5 bases, with 10 bases separating them. Written as DNA, the CDR3 is TGTGCCAGCAGTTACTCTGCAGGGAGGACTGAAGCTTTCTTT. Translation: CASSYSAGRTEAFF.

This clonotype appeared many times. V usage is TRBV30 and J usage is TRBJ1-4, with D possibly matching TRBD1 (5 bases). V was cut by 6 bases and J by 11 bases, with 25 bases left in between. Germline loops: CDR1 GTSNPN, CDR2 SVGIG (reference sequence). CDR3 length: 15 amino acids. The DNA for the CDR3 is TGTGCCTGCTACGGCCTTCGGGACCGAACCGGGAAACTGTTTTTT. Translating gives CACYGLRDRTGKLFF. Combining the CDR3 with reference TRBV30 and TRBJ1-4 gives the whole variable domain SQTIHQWPATLVQPVGSPLSLECTVEGTSNPNLYWYRQAAGRGLQLLFYSVGIGQISSEVPQNLSASRPQDRQFILSSKKLLLSDSGFYLCACYGLRDRTGKLFFGSGTQLSVL.

The chain uses TRBV6-1 and TRBJ2-5; D might be TRBD1 or TRBD2, each matching 5 bases. The CDR3 has 16 residues. Germline CDR1 reads MNHNS; CDR2 reads SASEGT. Between the trimmed V and J ends, which lost 3 bases and 3 bases, there was a span of 17 bases. CDR3 nucleotide sequence: TGTGCCAGCAGTGAGGCTCCAGGGACGGCGAAAGAGACCCAGTACTTC. Its protein product is CASSEAPGTAKETQYF.

CDR3 amino acids: CASSPEGIRTDTQYF. CDR3 coding DNA: TGTGCCAGCTCACCAGAAGGGATTAGGACAGATACGCAGTATTTT. The genes are TRBV18 and TRBJ2-3; D gene ambiguous. Per the germline V gene, CDR1 is KGHSH and CDR2 is LQKENI. Trimming left V 2 bases short and J 3 bases short, with 12 bases between. There are 15 residues in the CDR3.

This clonotype was counted many times. The genes are TRBV27 and TRBJ2-1, with 8 bases aligning to TRBD1. CDR3 length equals 18 residues. V shed 4 bases and J 0 bases; nucleotides not matched to a gene: 11. Germline lookup yields CDR1 MNHEY and CDR2 SMNVEV (reference sequence). CDR3 loop: CASSSSTGVASSYNEQFF. Written as DNA, the CDR3 is TGTGCCAGCAGTTCGTCGACAGGGGTCGCGAGCTCCTACAATGAGCAGTTCTTC.

This clonotype was seen only a few times. The chain recombines TRBV19 with TRBJ2-3; 7 nucleotides align to TRBD2. The CDR3 consists of 14 residues. V lost 6 bases to trimming and J lost 4 bases; unmatched junction nucleotides: 7. Germline CDR1 reads LNHDA; CDR2 reads SQIVND (reference sequence). This chain's CDR3 is CASRRDYVADTQYF. DNA of the CDR3: TGTGCCAGTAGGCGGGACTACGTTGCAGATACGCAGTATTTT.

To note about this clonotype: Since a much larger clone is just one base distant, this may be a read error. The rearrangement uses TRBV20-1 and TRBJ1-2; D may be TRBD1 (6 bases). The CDR3 spans 13 residues. Germline CDR1 is DFQATT and CDR2 is SNEGSKA (reference sequence). CDR3 region: CIASPGADYGYTF. CDR3 DNA: TGCATTGCTAGCCCGGGGGCGGACTATGGCTACACCTTC.

The genes are TRBV19 and TRBJ1-4; 9 nucleotides match TRBD1. This CDR3 comprises 13 residues. J lost 13 bases, V lost 5 bases, and 8 bases had no gene match. Germline-derived CDR1 and CDR2 are LNHDA and SQIVND (reference sequence). Here the CDR3 reads CASSPTGGVGLFF. CDR3 coding DNA: TGTGCCAGTAGTCCGACAGGGGGTGTAGGACTGTTTTTT.

In its sample, this clonotype was seen a few times. The V call is TRBV6-1, the J call TRBJ2-2; D is undetermined. Germline lookup yields CDR1 MNHNS and CDR2 SASEGT. Trimming pared 6 bases from V and 8 bases from J, leaving 19 bases between. The CDR3 runs to 15 residues. DNA of the CDR3: TGTGCCAGCAGACCCACCCGGGCTTTTTTGGGGGAGCTGTTTTTT. This sequence encodes CASRPTRAFLGELFF.

The chain uses TRBV12-3 or TRBV12-4 and TRBJ1-1, with 9 bases matching TRBD1. The CDR3 extends over 14 amino acids. Trimming at V came to 5 bases and at J to 3 bases, leaving 4 bases not matched to a gene. CDR3 DNA sequence: TGTGCCAGCAGTCCCCGGGACAGGGACACTGAAGCTTTCTTT. Amino acid sequence: CASSPRDRDTEAFF.

This clonotype was seen repeatedly, ten times or more. The chain is built from TRBV9 and TRBJ2-5; maybe TRBD1 (6 bases). Germline CDR1 reads SGDLS; CDR2 reads YYNGEE. V gave up 2 bases and J gave up 4 bases, with 9 bases separating them. CDR3 length: 13 amino acids. This chain's CDR3 is CASSVGQSETQYF. The DNA for the CDR3 is TGTGCCAGCAGCGTTGGACAGTCAGAGACCCAGTACTTC.